This T cell receptor beta chain appears in the sequencing data of a study of blood T cells in healthy people across ages. This clonotype was counted ten times or more. The CDR3 totals 15 residues. The germline V gene encodes CDR1 SGHTA and CDR2 FQGNSA. V was pared by 5 bases and J by 2 bases, with 5 bases of the junction left unmatched. Sample-barcoded 5' priming and a J-beta primer mix drove a second PCR of 7 to 11 cycles. Template switching added a 12-random-nucleotide identifier to every cDNA molecule. TCRdb ran MiXCR on the 5' RACE reads and lists one entry per CDR3 protein. This table holds 600,000 to 1,000,000 distinct CDR3 sequences, more than 20% found once. Donation came from healthy Caucasian individuals in Russia who were aged roughly 6 to 95. Each donor had roughly 10 milliliters of peripheral blood drawn. This sample was also put to use in a study of T cells of mothers and their children. That work states: Over 8 million TCR beta CDR3 reads were obtained from each mother, and about 3 million from each child.

This sequence was found in a boy aged 5-17 years in good health. The chain combines TRBV7-2 with TRBJ2-3, with 9 bases matching TRBD2. The sample taken for sequencing was blood. The CDR3 nucleotides are TGTGCCAGCAGCGGATTAGCGGGAGACACAGATACGCAGTATTTT. Translating it yields CASSGLAGDTDTQYF.